These 29 T cell receptor beta chains originate from one sample sequenced in a study of T cell responses to AZD1222 COVID-19 vaccine. Only in-frame clones appear in the TCRdb table, and some are missing; sequencing was by immunoSEQ multiplex PCR. Of about 140,000 clones listed, roughly nine tenths are singletons. Sequencing was performed on peripheral blood, taken 28 days after the second AZD1222 dose. The receptors shown here come from an adult who received the AZD1222 COVID-19 vaccine.

This rearrangement joins TRBV5-1 to TRBJ2-3; D gene uncertain. The CDR3 loop spans 15 amino acids. V shed 0 bases and J shed 0 bases, with 8 bases lying between them. Germline V gene sequence: CDR1 SGHRS, CDR2 YFSETQ. As DNA, the CDR3 is TGCGCCAGCAGCTTGGGTGACGGGAGCACAGATACGCAGTATTTT. This encodes CASSLGDGSTDTQYF.

This chain joins TRBV27 and TRBJ1-2, with a weak D call TRBD1 (5 bases). V shed 6 bases and J shed 4 bases, with 18 bases lying between them. Looked up from germline, CDR1 is MNHEY and CDR2 is SMNVEV (reference sequence). The CDR3 spans 15 residues. This CDR3 reads CASSSGAGWGYGYTF. In DNA form, the CDR3 reads TGTGCCAGCAGCTCCGGGGCGGGTTGGGGCTATGGCTACACCTTC.

The V and J genes are TRBV24-1 and TRBJ1-5; no clear D gene. Per the germline V gene, CDR1 is KGHDR and CDR2 is SFDVKD. This CDR3 contains 13 residues. V was clipped by 3 bases and J by 11 bases, with 13 bases between them. The CDR3 spells CATSDVDREAQHF. CDR3 coding DNA: TGTGCCACCAGTGATGTCGATAGGGAGGCCCAGCATTTT.

This clone was seen just once. The chain has TRBV10-2 and TRBJ1-5, with D maybe TRBD1 (5 bases). This CDR3 contains 14 residues. V dropped 0 bases and J dropped 6 bases, with 9 bases sitting between them. Germline assignment: CDR1 WSHSY and CDR2 SAAADI. The CDR3 protein is CASSESRVGQPQHF. Written as DNA, the CDR3 is TGCGCCAGCAGTGAGTCCAGGGTTGGTCAGCCCCAGCATTTT.

The rearrangement uses TRBV6-2 or TRBV6-3 and TRBJ1-5; no clear D. V lost 0 bases and J lost 5, with 8 bases in between. There are 14 residues in the CDR3. In germline, CDR1 is MNHEY, CDR2 SVGEGT. CDR3 loop: CASSYSSGHQPQHF. The DNA of the CDR3 is TGTGCCAGCAGTTACTCGTCCGGGCATCAGCCCCAGCATTTT.

The V and J genes are TRBV20-1 and TRBJ1-2, with unresolved D. V was trimmed by 3 bases and J by 6 bases, leaving 11 bases between them. CDR1 DFQATT and CDR2 SNEGSKA come from the germline V gene (reference sequence). The CDR3 contains 12 residues. The CDR3 protein is CSASSWSHGYTF. The CDR3 bases are TGCAGTGCTAGTTCGTGGTCTCATGGCTACACCTTC.

V gene TRBV27 combines with J gene TRBJ2-3; D remains ambiguous. V lost 7 bases, J lost 4 bases, and 3 bases lay in between. Germline CDR1 and CDR2: MNHEY and SMNVEV (reference sequence). This CDR3 spans 10 amino acids. CDR3 in DNA: TGTGCCAGCATGGCAGATACGCAGTATTTT. Translation gives CASMADTQYF.

The chain couples TRBV28 to TRBJ1-6; the match to TRBD1 covers 7 bases. V lost 5 bases and J lost 3; bases outside the gene matches: 7. The CDR3 loop spans 16 amino acids. Germline assignment: CDR1 MDHEN and CDR2 SYDVKM. The CDR3 here is CASSVQGVDYNSPLHF. The DNA for the CDR3 is TGTGCCAGCAGTGTCCAGGGGGTTGACTATAATTCACCCCTCCACTTT.

Concerning this clone: The sample contains more than one DNA sequence encoding this CDR3. This chain uses TRBV27 with TRBJ1-5; D not certain. Trimming took off 3 bases at V and 7 bases at J, with 10 bases between the two ends. The CDR3 spans 13 residues. The germline V gene has CDR1 MNHEY and CDR2 SMNVEV (reference sequence). The CDR3 protein is CASSLVGNQPQHF. The DNA of the CDR3 is TGTGCCAGCAGTTTGGTGGGGAACCAGCCCCAGCATTTT.

This chain links TRBV5-4 with TRBJ2-5; perhaps TRBD2 as D (6 bases). The CDR3 length is 15 residues. Trimming pared 4 bases from V and 5 bases from J, leaving 18 bases between. Germline CDR1 and CDR2: SGHNT and YYREEE (reference sequence). As DNA, the CDR3 is TGTGCCAGCAGCCATCTAGCGTGGGGAGTGGAGACCCAGTACTTC. This codes for CASSHLAWGVETQYF.

The rearrangement links TRBV18 to TRBJ2-7; 11 nucleotides align to TRBD1. Germline assignment: CDR1 KGHSH and CDR2 LQKENI. The CDR3 extends over 15 amino acids. The V and J ends lost 3 bases and 6 bases, in that order; junction bases with no gene match: 7. In DNA form, the CDR3 reads TGTGCCAGCTCACCTCCGGGACAGGGGGATCTCGAGCAGTACTTC. Translation: CASSPPGQGDLEQYF.

This clone was seen a single time. The rearrangement joins TRBV5-6 to TRBJ2-7; 8 nucleotides match TRBD1. The V gene end was trimmed by 4 bases and the J gene end by 3 bases; junction bases not matched to a gene: 9. The CDR3 has 15 residues. Germline V CDR1 and CDR2: SGHDT, YYEEEE. Here the CDR3 reads CASSPMRTGHYEQYF. CDR3 sequence (DNA): TGTGCCAGCAGCCCAATGAGGACAGGGCACTACGAGCAGTACTTC.

This chain connects TRBV5-6 to TRBJ2-2, with D possibly matching TRBD1 (6 bases). Germline V lookup: CDR1 SGHDT, CDR2 YYEEEE. With 3 bases removed from V and 0 bases from J, the gap between germline ends came to 18 bases. CDR3 length equals 18 residues. CDR3 DNA: TGTGCCAGCAGCTCGAAAAAGAACAGGGAAACGAACACCGGGGAGCTGTTTTTT. The encoded protein is CASSSKKNRETNTGELFF.

V is TRBV7-7 and J is TRBJ2-7; 8 nucleotides align to TRBD2. Germline lookup yields CDR1 SSHAT and CDR2 FNYEAQ (reference sequence). The CDR3 is made up of 14 amino acids. Unmatched junction bases numbered 3, after V lost 5 bases and J lost 0 bases. CDR3 bases: TGTGCCAGCAGCGAAAGCGGGAGCTCCTACGAGCAGTACTTC. Its translation is CASSESGSSYEQYF.

J is TRBJ1-1 and V is TRBV4-3; the match to TRBD1 covers 10 bases. The junction had 5 bases not matched to a gene; V was cut back by 1 base and J by 3 bases. The CDR3 sequence is 16 residues long. Germline V CDR1 and CDR2: LGHNA, YSLEER. CDR3 nucleotides: TGCGCCAGCAGCCAAGCGACAGGGGGCTGGGACACTGAAGCTTTCTTT. Translation: CASSQATGGWDTEAFF.

The chain employs TRBV7-2 and TRBJ1-1; TRBD1 agrees at 9 bases. The CDR3 contains 14 residues. CDR1 and CDR2 from the germline V gene are SGHTA and FQGNSA. Losses at the gene ends were 4 bases for V and 1 base for J; bases not matched to a gene: 1. The CDR3 nucleotides read TGTGCCAGCAGCTCGGGACAGGGGAACACTGAAGCTTTCTTT. Amino acid sequence: CASSSGQGNTEAFF.

The V and J genes are TRBV5-1 and TRBJ2-6; D is unresolved. V was cut by 2 bases and J by 9 bases, with 12 bases left in between. Germline CDR1 and CDR2: SGHRS and YFSETQ. This CDR3 has 14 residues. The DNA of the CDR3 is TGCGCCAGCAGCTTAACTCAGGCCAACAACGTCCTGACTTTC. It codes for CASSLTQANNVLTF. Supplemented by reference TRBV5-1 and TRBJ2-6, the full variable domain reads KAGVTQTPRYLIKTRGQQVTLSCSPISGHRSVSWYQQTPGQGLQFLFEYFSETQRNKGNFPGRFSGRQFSNSRSEMNVSTLELGDSALYLCASSLTQANNVLTFGAGSRLTVL.

The chain employs TRBV7-3 and TRBJ1-5; D unresolved. The CDR3 covers 13 residues. CDR1 SGHTA and CDR2 FQGTGA come from the germline V gene. The V and J ends lost 1 base and 4 bases respectively, with 5 bases between them. The CDR3 nucleotides read TGTGCCAGCAGCTTAAGTGAGAATCAGCCCCAGCATTTT. It is translated as CASSLSENQPQHF.

This chain joins TRBV12-3 or TRBV12-4 and TRBJ2-5; D unclear. Trimming took off 6 bases at V and 5 bases at J, with 10 bases between the two ends. This CDR3 has 12 residues. The CDR3 here is CASSQPGETQYF. The CDR3 DNA reads TGTGCCAGCAGCCAACCCGGGGAGACCCAGTACTTC.

V gene TRBV15 combines with J gene TRBJ1-4; D is perhaps TRBD1 (6 bases). Between the trimmed V and J ends, which lost 2 bases and 0 bases, there was a span of 7 bases. The CDR3 extends over 15 amino acids. From germline, CDR1 is LNHNV and CDR2 YYDKDF (reference sequence). This chain's CDR3 is CATSRQGTTNEKLFF. The CDR3 region has the DNA TGTGCCACCAGCAGACAGGGGACAACTAATGAAAAACTGTTTTTT.

This rearrangement joins TRBV5-1 to TRBJ1-1; TRBD1 matches at 8 bases. The CDR3 has 18 amino acids. Germline V gene sequence: CDR1 SGHRS, CDR2 YFSETQ. V lost 1 base and J lost 0; bases outside the gene matches: 11. The CDR3 nucleotides read TGCGCCAGCAGCTTGCAGGGGGCCTTCAGGATAATGAACACTGAAGCTTTCTTT. It specifies CASSLQGAFRIMNTEAFF.

CDR3 nucleotides: TGTGCCAGCAGCCGGGACAGCTTAACCTCAACCTATGGCTACACCTTC. Amino acids: CASSRDSLTSTYGYTF. The chain joins TRBV5-8 to TRBJ1-2; 7 nucleotides agree with TRBD1. V lost 4 bases and J lost 4; bases outside the gene matches: 13. The CDR3 loop spans 16 amino acids. The V gene's germline CDR1 is SGHTS and CDR2 YDEGEE.

V and J are TRBV2 and TRBJ2-1; D uncertain. The CDR3 sequence is 11 residues long. Germline loops: CDR1 SNHLY, CDR2 FYNNEI. Trimming shortened V by 11 bases and J by 3 bases, and 8 bases separated the two germline ends. In DNA, the CDR3 is TGTGCCGGGCGGAGCTACAATGAGCAGTTCTTC. Encoded protein: CAGRSYNEQFF.

The chain has TRBV7-9 and TRBJ1-1; TRBD1 matches 7 bases. Per germline, CDR1 SEHNR and CDR2 FQNEAQ (reference sequence). Trimming cost V 4 bases and J 1 base; bases outside gene matches: 12. The CDR3 runs 17 residues. The DNA of the CDR3 is TGTGCCAGCAGCTCTCACCGGGACAGCCCTTCGAACACTGAAGCTTTCTTT. This codes for CASSSHRDSPSNTEAFF.

V usage is TRBV28 and J usage is TRBJ2-7; 7 nucleotides match TRBD1. Trimming took 3 bases from V and 3 from J; bases not matched to a gene: 2. Germline V gene lookup returns CDR1 MDHEN and CDR2 SYDVKM. There are 13 residues in the CDR3. CDR3 in amino acids: CASSLGQHYEQYF. Here the CDR3 DNA reads TGTGCCAGCAGTTTGGGACAGCACTACGAGCAGTACTTC.

V is TRBV5-6 and J is TRBJ1-2, with 9 bases that match TRBD1. The V and J ends lost 3 bases and 2 bases, in that order; junction bases with no gene match: 8. The V gene's germline CDR1 is SGHDT and CDR2 YYEEEE. The CDR3 length is 16 residues. The CDR3 bases are TGTGCCAGCAGCTCCGTTTCGGGACAGGGAAACTATGGCTACACCTTC. This gives the protein CASSSVSGQGNYGYTF. Full variable domain (remainder filled in from reference TRBV5-6 and TRBJ1-2): DAGVTQSPTHLIKTRGQQVTLRCSPKSGHDTVSWYQQALGQGPQFIFQYYEEEERQRGNFPDRFSGHQFPNYSSELNVNALLLGDSALYLCASSSVSGQGNYGYTFGSGTRLTVV.

This chain joins TRBV19 and TRBJ1-1; the D is unclear. CDR1 and CDR2 from the germline V gene are LNHDA and SQIVND (reference sequence). V was trimmed by 10 bases and J by 4 bases, leaving 16 bases between them. The CDR3 totals 13 residues. As DNA, the CDR3 is TGTGCCATCCGGGCCGCGGGAGCCACTGAAGCTTTCTTT. Protein sequence: CAIRAAGATEAFF.

This chain joins TRBV28 and TRBJ2-1; D might be TRBD1 (5 bases). The germline gives CDR1 MDHEN, CDR2 SYDVKM. Between the trimmed V and J ends, which lost 4 bases and 0 bases, there was a span of 10 bases. This CDR3 is 15 amino acids long. In DNA form, the CDR3 reads TGTGCCAGCAGTTATCGGACAATCTCCTACAATGAGCAGTTCTTC. This codes for CASSYRTISYNEQFF.

This chain uses TRBV5-1 with TRBJ2-7, with D perhaps given as TRBD1 or TRBD2 (6 bases each). Trimming removed 0 bases from V and 3 bases from J, with 13 bases in between. Germline loops: CDR1 SGHRS, CDR2 YFSETQ. This CDR3 contains 15 residues. CDR3 amino acids: CASSLAGGQLYEQYF. CDR3 sequence (DNA): TGCGCCAGCAGCTTGGCCGGGGGACAACTCTACGAGCAGTACTTC.